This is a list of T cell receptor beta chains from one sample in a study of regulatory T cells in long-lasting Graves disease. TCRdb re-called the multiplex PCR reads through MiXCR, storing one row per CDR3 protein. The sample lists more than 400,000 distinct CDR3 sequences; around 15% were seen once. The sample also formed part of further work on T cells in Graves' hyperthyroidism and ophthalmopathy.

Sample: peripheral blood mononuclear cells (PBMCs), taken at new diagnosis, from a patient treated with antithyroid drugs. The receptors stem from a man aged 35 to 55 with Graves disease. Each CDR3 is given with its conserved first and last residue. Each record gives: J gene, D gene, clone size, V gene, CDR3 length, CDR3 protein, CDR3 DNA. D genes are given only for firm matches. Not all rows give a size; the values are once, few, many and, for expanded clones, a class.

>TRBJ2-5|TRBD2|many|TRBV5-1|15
CASSAAWTSQETQYF
TGCGCCAGCAGCGCAGCCTGGACTAGTCAAGAGACCCAGTACTTC
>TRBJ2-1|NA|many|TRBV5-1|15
CASRDGLGPYNEQFF
TGCGCCAGCAGGGATGGACTGGGGCCCTACAATGAGCAGTTCTTC
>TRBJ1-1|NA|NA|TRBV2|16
CASSQARLGALTEAFF
TGCGCCAGCAGCCAAGCCCGCCTCGGGGCGCTCACTGAAGCTTTCTTT
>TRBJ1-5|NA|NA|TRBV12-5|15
CASGLGQIINQPQHF
TGTGCTAGTGGTTTGGGGCAAATTATCAATCAGCCCCAGCATTTT
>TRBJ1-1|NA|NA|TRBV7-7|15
CASTSPQKMNTEAFF
TGTGCTAGCACTAGCCCCCAGAAGATGAACACTGAAGCTTTCTTT
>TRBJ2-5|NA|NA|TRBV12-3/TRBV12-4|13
CASSAAGAETQYF
TGTGCCAGCAGTGCAGCGGGTGCTGAGACCCAGTACTTC
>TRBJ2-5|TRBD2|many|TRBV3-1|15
CASSRWDYKQETQYF
TGTGCCAGCAGCCGTTGGGACTACAAACAAGAGACCCAGTACTTC
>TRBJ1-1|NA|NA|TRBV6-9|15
CASSSPTGMNTGAFF
TGTGCCAGCAGTTCCCCGACAGGTATGAACACTGGAGCTTTCTTT
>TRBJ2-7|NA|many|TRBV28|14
CATFRGALSYEQYF
TGTGCCACGTTCAGGGGGGCCCTCTCCTACGAGCAGTACTTC
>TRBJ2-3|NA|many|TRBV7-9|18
CASSLGPRAGALEDTQYF
TGTGCCAGCAGCTTAGGCCCACGGGCCGGAGCCCTTGAAGATACGCAGTATTTT